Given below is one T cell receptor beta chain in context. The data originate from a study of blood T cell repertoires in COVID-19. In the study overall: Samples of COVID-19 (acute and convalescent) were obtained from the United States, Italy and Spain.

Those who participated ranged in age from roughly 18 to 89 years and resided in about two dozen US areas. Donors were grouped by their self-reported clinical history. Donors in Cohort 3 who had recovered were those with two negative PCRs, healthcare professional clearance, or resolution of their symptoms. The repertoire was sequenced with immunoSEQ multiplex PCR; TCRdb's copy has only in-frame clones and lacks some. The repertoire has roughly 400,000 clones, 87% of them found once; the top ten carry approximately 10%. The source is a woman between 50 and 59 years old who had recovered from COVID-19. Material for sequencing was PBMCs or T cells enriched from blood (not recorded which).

CDR3 nucleotide sequence: TGTGCCAGCAGTCCGGGGGGTCGTGGCAGGGACTCACCCCTCCACTTT. As protein: CASSPGGRGRDSPLHF. V is TRBV28 and J is TRBJ1-6; a possible D gene is TRBD1 (5 bases). The V end lost 5 bases, the J end lost 10 bases, and 21 bases lay between the germline ends. This CDR3 has 16 residues. Germline V gene lookup returns CDR1 MDHEN and CDR2 SYDVKM. The whole variable domain, filled in from reference TRBV28 and TRBJ1-6, reads DVKVTQSSRYLVKRTGEKVFLECVQDMDHENMFWYRQDPGLGLRLIYFSYDVKMKEKGDIPEGYSVSREKKERFSLILESASTNQTSMYLCASSPGGRGRDSPLHFGNGTRLTVT.